This TCR beta chain was sequenced in a study of T cells in Graves' hyperthyroidism and ophthalmopathy. The study's findings and limits: Ophthalmopathy was model-predicted a median around 6.1 months pre-onset.

Cells are PBMCs isolated from around 10 ml of fresh blood. Trimming left V 5 bases short and J 3 bases short, with 8 bases between. Germline V CDR1 and CDR2: DFQATT, SNEGSKA (reference sequence). The CDR3 spans 11 residues. RNA transcripts provided the source from which TCR beta CDR3 regions were amplified. First-round RT-PCR of the TCR CDR3 relied on the HTBI primer set. Via MiXCR, TCRdb re-called the multiplex PCR reads, giving one row per CDR3 protein. The sample includes about 760,000 distinct CDR3 sequences, 35% of them seen just once. A note on this clonotype: The antigen is undetermined.

Sequences were obtained from blood. The V and J genes are TRBV20-1 and TRBJ2-7; D may be TRBD1 (6 bases). The sequence came from a woman aged 35 to 49 with Graves' hyperthyroidism. In nucleotides, the CDR3 is TGCAGTGCTCTACAGGGCTACGAGCAGTACTTC. It is translated as CSALQGYEQYF.